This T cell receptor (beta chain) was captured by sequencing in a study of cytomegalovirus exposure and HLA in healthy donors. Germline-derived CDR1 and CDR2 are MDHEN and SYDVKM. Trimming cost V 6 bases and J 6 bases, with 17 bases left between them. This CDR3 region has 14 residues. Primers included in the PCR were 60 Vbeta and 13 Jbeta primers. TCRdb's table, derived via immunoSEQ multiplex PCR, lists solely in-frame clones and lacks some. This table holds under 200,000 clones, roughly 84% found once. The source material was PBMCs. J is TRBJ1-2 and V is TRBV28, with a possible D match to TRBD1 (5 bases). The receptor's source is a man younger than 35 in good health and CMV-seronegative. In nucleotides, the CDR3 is TGTGCCAGCAGCGAGACCTCGGGGGGAAATGGCTACACCTTC. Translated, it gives CASSETSGGNGYTF.